The 31 T cell receptor beta chains listed next were all sequenced from one sample in a study of control samples from healthy donors and cancer patients (dated by TCRdb to 2020 to 2022). The receptor library was made with the immunoSEQ multiplex PCR assay. The table was pulled from immuneACCESS by TCRdb, which kept in-frame rearrangements only. Such tables lose some clones; where checked, under half of the loss comes from unresolved V genes, and the rest has no known cause. The sample yields 80,000 to 100,000 clones; around three quarters were counted once. Of the sample, roughly 10% is held by the ten largest clones. Sequences were obtained from blood. These receptors were obtained from a woman aged 25 to 39 in good health.

The V and J genes are TRBV7-8 and TRBJ2-5; possibly TRBD2 for D (7 bases). The V gene lost 4 bases and the J gene lost 1 base, with 10 bases spanning the gap. CDR1 is SGHVS and CDR2 is FQNEAQ in the germline V gene. This CDR3 region has 14 residues. For the CDR3, the DNA is TGTGCCAGCAGCTCCCGGGGGGCCCAAGAGACCCAGTACTTC. Translating gives CASSSRGAQETQYF.

V usage is TRBV4-3 and J usage is TRBJ1-6; D is perhaps TRBD1 (6 bases). V was trimmed by 0 bases and J by 7 bases, leaving 10 bases between them. Germline V CDR1 and CDR2: LGHNA, YSLEER. The CDR3 spans 15 residues. Written as DNA, the CDR3 is TGCGCCAGCAGCCAAGATACAGGGCTAAATTCACCCCTCCACTTT. It codes for CASSQDTGLNSPLHF.

The CDR3 is CATTSNMNTEAFF. The CDR3 nucleotides read TGTGCCACCACCAGTAATATGAACACTGAAGCTTTCTTT. The V call is TRBV24-1, the J call TRBJ1-1; D ambiguous. Germline V gives CDR1 KGHDR, CDR2 SFDVKD. V gave up 8 bases and J gave up 0 bases, with 9 bases separating them. The CDR3 runs to 13 residues.

The genes are TRBV25-1 and TRBJ2-5; 10 positions agree with TRBD1. Germline loops: CDR1 MGHDK, CDR2 SYGVNS. V was pared by 3 bases and J by 7 bases, with 5 bases of the junction left unmatched. The CDR3 has 14 amino acids. CDR3 nucleotide sequence: TGTGCCAGCAGTGAGTGGACAGGGGGAGGGACCCAGTACTTC. This sequence encodes CASSEWTGGGTQYF.

The gene calls are TRBV3-1 (or the pseudogene TRBV3-2) and TRBJ2-7, with no clear D. In germline, CDR1 is LGHDT, CDR2 YNNKEL (reference sequence). The length of the CDR3 is 12 residues. The V gene lost 1 base and the J gene lost 4 bases, with 5 bases spanning the gap. CDR3 in amino acids: CASSQAGYEQYF. CDR3 DNA sequence: TGTGCCAGCAGCCAAGCCGGTTACGAGCAGTACTTC.

The rearrangement joins TRBV4-1 to TRBJ2-7; D is ambiguous. Per the germline V gene, CDR1 is MGHRA and CDR2 is YSYEKL. Trimming took 1 base from V and 3 from J, leaving 10 bases between them. This CDR3 is 14 amino acids long. This CDR3 is CASSQVLGDYEQYF. CDR3 nucleotide sequence: TGCGCCAGCAGCCAAGTATTAGGCGACTACGAGCAGTACTTC.

This chain connects TRBV12-3 or TRBV12-4 to TRBJ1-1; 7 bases are shared with TRBD1. There are 13 residues in the CDR3. V lost 5 bases and J lost 10; bases outside the gene matches: 10. The CDR3 region is CASSAKGARVAFF. In nucleotides, the CDR3 is TGTGCCAGCAGTGCCAAGGGGGCGAGGGTAGCTTTCTTT.

This sequence joins TRBV29-1 and TRBJ2-7; 9 positions agree with TRBD2. This CDR3 contains 15 residues. V was pared by 2 bases and J by 7 bases, with 12 bases of the junction left unmatched. The germline gives CDR1 SQVTM, CDR2 ANQGSEA. The CDR3 nucleotides read TGCAGCGTTGAAACGTGTGGCGGGGGGGCTTTGGAGCAGTACTTC. The encoded protein is CSVETCGGGALEQYF.

This clone was detected once. J is TRBJ2-3 and V is TRBV19; D possibly corresponds to TRBD1 (6 bases). V was shortened by 2 bases and J by 2 bases, with 11 bases between the two germline ends. From germline, CDR1 is LNHDA and CDR2 SQIVND (reference sequence). The CDR3 is made up of 15 amino acids. Here the CDR3 DNA reads TGTGCCAGTAGTATATCCTGGACAGCCACAGATACGCAGTATTTT. As protein: CASSISWTATDTQYF.

The chain couples TRBV24-1 to TRBJ2-2, with 9 bases that match TRBD1. The CDR3 spans 16 residues. CDR1 and CDR2 (germline): KGHDR, SFDVKD. V lost 2 bases, J lost 1 base, and 1 base stayed unmatched. CDR3 sequence (DNA): TGTGCCACCAGTGATTCGACAGGGGGGAACACCGGGGAGCTGTTTTTT. Translation: CATSDSTGGNTGELFF.

V gene TRBV4-2 combines with J gene TRBJ2-2, with 9 bases lining up with TRBD1. This CDR3 spans 16 amino acids. V shed 1 base, J shed 5 bases, and the junction held 5 bases outside the gene matches. CDR1 is LGHNA, CDR2 YNFKEQ, per germline. Here the CDR3 DNA reads TGTGCCAGCAGCCAAGGGGACAGGGCTACTACCGGGGAGCTGTTTTTT. Amino acids: CASSQGDRATTGELFF.

This sequence joins TRBV5-4 and TRBJ2-7; D is uncertain. Trimming removed 3 bases from V and 5 bases from J, with 9 bases in between. CDR3 size: 12 residues. Germline V gives CDR1 SGHNT, CDR2 YYREEE (reference sequence). As DNA, the CDR3 is TGTGCCAGCAGCTCCCTGCCCGACGAGCAGTACTTC. It translates to CASSSLPDEQYF.

This chain links TRBV19 with TRBJ2-7, with 7 bases identical to TRBD1. CDR1 LNHDA and CDR2 SQIVND come from the germline V gene (reference sequence). With 5 bases clipped from V and 0 bases from J, the junction kept 7 bases outside the gene matches. This CDR3 is 15 amino acids long. DNA for the CDR3: TGTGCCAGTAGTGAAACAGGGGCCCGCTCCTACGAGCAGTACTTC. As protein: CASSETGARSYEQYF.

The V call is TRBV2, the J call TRBJ1-2; D not resolved. The V gene lost 3 bases and the J gene lost 8 bases, with 13 bases spanning the gap. This CDR3 is 13 amino acids long. The germline CDR1 and CDR2 sequences are SNHLY and FYNNEI. The DNA for the CDR3 is TGTGCCAGCAGTGAGTCGGCTAACGGGGGCTACACCTTC. It is translated as CASSESANGGYTF.

This sequence joins TRBV13 and TRBJ1-2; D uncertain. Germline CDR1 PRHDT, CDR2 FYEKMQ (reference sequence). Trimming cost V 6 bases and J 4 bases, with 9 bases left between them. This CDR3 spans 12 amino acids. The CDR3 region is CASSYGLYGYTF. The CDR3 DNA sequence: TGTGCCAGCAGTTACGGTCTCTATGGCTACACCTTC.

The chain employs TRBV7-9 and TRBJ1-3; D not certain. CDR3 length equals 13 residues. The germline gives CDR1 SEHNR, CDR2 FQNEAQ (reference sequence). V dropped 3 bases and J dropped 0 bases, with 3 bases sitting between them. CDR3: CASSLSSGNTIYF. The CDR3 region has the DNA TGTGCCAGCAGCTTGTCCTCTGGAAACACCATATATTTT.

In this sample, this clone turned up once. The chain employs TRBV7-2 and TRBJ1-2, with TRBD1 matching over 8 bases. Looked up from germline, CDR1 is SGHTA and CDR2 is FQGNSA. The CDR3 totals 16 residues. Germline trimming cut 0 bases from V and 4 bases from J; bases unmatched to any gene: 7. The DNA for the CDR3 is TGTGCCAGCAGCTTAGCCTTAGGACAGGGCGGCTATGGCTACACCTTC. Translated: CASSLALGQGGYGYTF.

The chain carries TRBV21-1 and TRBJ2-5; the table assigns TRBD2, which was not confirmed against the DNA. TRBV21-1 is termed a pseudogene. This CDR3 is 15 amino acids long. In DNA, the CDR3 is TGTGCCAGCATCCGACCGCGCCGGGGGGGTGAGACCCAGTACTTC. Protein sequence: CASIRPRRGGETQYF.

The chain joins TRBV5-1 to TRBJ1-1, with D maybe TRBD1 (5 bases). V lost 4 bases, J lost 3 bases, and 13 bases lay in between. Germline V gives CDR1 SGHRS, CDR2 YFSETQ. The CDR3 covers 14 residues. CDR3: CASSQGASYTEAFF. CDR3 DNA sequence: TGCGCCAGCAGCCAAGGGGCGTCCTACACTGAAGCTTTCTTT.

The V gene is TRBV5-5, the J gene TRBJ1-4, with D possibly matching TRBD1 (5 bases). The CDR3 sequence is 15 residues long. V lost 0 bases, J lost 5 bases, and 11 bases lay in between. Germline V gene data show CDR1 as SGHKS and CDR2 as YYEKEE (reference sequence). The CDR3 bases are TGTGCCAGCAGCTTGGTTGAGGGGATGAATGAAAAACTGTTTTTT. Protein sequence: CASSLVEGMNEKLFF.

Here the CDR3 DNA reads TGTGCTAGTGGTTTGGTAATTAGCGGTAGAATCTACTCCTACAATGAGCAGTTCTTC. Amino acids: CASGLVISGRIYSYNEQFF. V and J are TRBV12-5 and TRBJ2-1; tentative D call: TRBD2 (6 bases). V lost 0 bases to trimming and J lost 0 bases, with 18 bases between them. Germline CDR1 reads LGHNT; CDR2 reads FRNRAP. CDR3 length: 19 residues. The full variable domain, rest sourced from reference TRBV12-5 and TRBJ2-1, is DARVTQTPRHKVTEMGQEVTMRCQPILGHNTVFWYRQTMMQGLELLAYFRNRAPLDDSGMPKDRFSAEMPDATLATLKIQPSEPRDSAVYFCASGLVISGRIYSYNEQFFGPGTRLTVL.

To note about this clone: Other DNA sequences within the sample encode an identical CDR3. The chain is built from TRBV6-6 and TRBJ2-2; D gene unclear. The CDR3 covers 12 residues. The germline V gene encodes CDR1 MNHNY and CDR2 SVGAGI (reference sequence). V shed 6 bases and J shed 4 bases, with 6 bases lying between them. DNA of the CDR3: TGTGCCAGCAGCCTTATCACCGGGGAGCTGTTTTTT. This translates into CASSLITGELFF.

The chain uses TRBV7-9 and TRBJ1-6, with 9 bases matching TRBD1. The J segment lost 7 bases and the V segment lost 5 bases, leaving 3 bases of the junction unmatched. The V gene's germline CDR1 is SEHNR and CDR2 FQNEAQ (reference sequence). The CDR3 covers 14 residues. CDR3 protein: CASSPDRGNSPLHF. In DNA, the CDR3 is TGTGCCAGCAGCCCGGACAGGGGAAATTCACCCCTCCACTTT.

The rearrangement joins TRBV5-5 to TRBJ1-1; D not certain. V gave up 2 bases and J gave up 4 bases, with 9 bases separating them. The CDR3 loop spans 13 amino acids. The germline V gene encodes CDR1 SGHKS and CDR2 YYEKEE (reference sequence). This CDR3 reads CASSFTESTEAFF. In DNA, the CDR3 is TGTGCCAGCAGCTTTACCGAGTCCACTGAAGCTTTCTTT.

The chain recombines TRBV19 with TRBJ2-1, with 8 bases identical to TRBD1. The V segment lost 4 bases and the J segment 2 bases; nucleotides outside the gene matches: 7. The CDR3 contains 16 residues. The germline CDR1 and CDR2 sequences are LNHDA and SQIVND (reference sequence). DNA of the CDR3: TGTGCCAGTAGTAGCGAGACAGGGGCGGCCTACAATGAGCAGTTCTTC. Translating gives CASSSETGAAYNEQFF.

The chain combines TRBV19 with TRBJ1-3; possible D gene TRBD1, 6 bases. Trimming stripped 5 bases from V and 3 bases from J, with 11 bases between. From germline, CDR1 is LNHDA and CDR2 SQIVND (reference sequence). This CDR3 is built from 14 residues. The CDR3 protein is CASSRQELGNTIYF. The DNA of the CDR3 is TGTGCCAGTAGTCGACAGGAACTTGGAAACACCATATATTTT.

V gene TRBV29-1 combines with J gene TRBJ1-1; TRBD1 matches 11 bases. The CDR3 extends over 13 amino acids. Trimming removed 7 bases from V and 4 bases from J; junction bases left unmatched: 5. Germline V gene sequence: CDR1 SQVTM, CDR2 ANQGSEA. The CDR3, as DNA: TGCAGCGGAGGGGGACAGGGGGTCACTGAAGCTTTCTTT. Its translation is CSGGGQGVTEAFF.

This clone appeared a single time. The J gene is TRBJ2-1, the V gene TRBV7-8; 10 bases line up with TRBD2. Losses at the gene ends were 3 bases for V and 0 bases for J; bases not matched to a gene: 5. The CDR3 is 17 residues long. The germline V gene encodes CDR1 SGHVS and CDR2 FQNEAQ. The CDR3 spells CASSFALAGSSYNEQFF. Written as DNA, the CDR3 is TGTGCCAGCAGCTTCGCACTAGCGGGGAGCTCCTACAATGAGCAGTTCTTC.

The V gene is TRBV6-6, the J gene TRBJ1-5, with D maybe TRBD1 (6 bases). The CDR3 runs to 14 residues. Trimming pared 9 bases from V and 1 base from J, leaving 13 bases between. The germline CDR1 and CDR2 sequences are MNHNY and SVGAGI (reference sequence). CDR3 sequence: CASEGHPSNQPQHF. The DNA of the CDR3 is TGTGCCAGTGAGGGACACCCCAGCAATCAGCCCCAGCATTTT.

The chain couples TRBV19 to TRBJ2-7; TRBD2 might be the D (6 bases). Looked up from germline, CDR1 is LNHDA and CDR2 is SQIVND (reference sequence). V shed 5 bases and J shed 3 bases, with 8 bases lying between them. The CDR3 loop spans 12 amino acids. CDR3 nucleotide sequence: TGTGCCAGTAGTGGACTACTCTACGAGCAGTACTTC. Its protein is CASSGLLYEQYF.

The V gene is TRBV14, the J gene TRBJ2-6; no firm D call. With 3 bases removed from V and 4 bases from J, the gap between germline ends came to 16 bases. CDR1 is SGHDN, CDR2 FVKESK, per germline. This CDR3 contains 17 residues. The CDR3 nucleotides read TGTGCCAGCAGCCATATGGGATCCGTCGCGGGGGCCAACGTCCTGACTTTC. Protein product: CASSHMGSVAGANVLTF.